What follows are 22 T cell receptor beta chains derived from one specimen sequenced in a study of blood T cell repertoires in COVID-19. Assay: immunoSEQ multiplex PCR; the TCRdb copy retains only in-frame clones and omits some. The table has some 250,000 clones, 75% to 85% seen once. Sequencing was done on a sample of peripheral blood. The receptor source for this set is a woman older than 75 with COVID-19, enrolled during active disease.

The table lists this clone with a few counts. The J gene is TRBJ1-1, the V gene TRBV28, with 10 bases aligning to TRBD1. The germline V gene encodes CDR1 MDHEN and CDR2 SYDVKM. J gave up 9 bases and V 6 bases, and 10 bases lay outside the gene matches. This CDR3 spans 14 amino acids. The CDR3 here is CASSRRTGGSKAFF. In nucleotides, the CDR3 is TGTGCCAGCAGCAGAAGGACAGGGGGGTCTAAAGCTTTCTTT.

The chain uses TRBV9 and TRBJ2-1; 8 bases agree with TRBD1. V lost 2 bases and J lost 0; bases outside the gene matches: 4. The CDR3 is made up of 16 amino acids. The germline gives CDR1 SGDLS, CDR2 YYNGEE. CDR3 loop: CASSVTGGSSYNEQFF. CDR3 in DNA: TGTGCCAGCAGCGTCACAGGGGGAAGCTCCTACAATGAGCAGTTCTTC. Complete variable domain (other parts from reference TRBV9 and TRBJ2-1): DSGVTQTPKHLITATGQRVTLRCSPRSGDLSVYWYQQSLDQGLQFLIQYYNGEERAKGNILERFSAQQFPDLHSELNLSSLELGDSALYFCASSVTGGSSYNEQFFGPGTRLTVL.

The CDR3 DNA reads TGCGCCAGCAGCCAGTCGCCGGGACAGGGATATTTCAGCGGTTCACCCCTCCACTTT. Protein: CASSQSPGQGYFSGSPLHF. The J gene is TRBJ1-6, the V gene TRBV4-1; 9 bases agree with TRBD1. The CDR3 sequence is 19 residues long. In germline, CDR1 is MGHRA, CDR2 YSYEKL. V dropped 3 bases and J dropped 9; count of bases not matched to a gene: 18.

The rearrangement links TRBV7-8 to TRBJ2-7; TRBD2 is a possible D gene (5 bases). Germline-derived CDR1 and CDR2 are SGHVS and FQNEAQ. CDR3 size: 17 residues. V lost 0 bases to trimming and J lost 2 bases, with 17 bases between them. The chain's CDR3 is CASSLAGVELEPYEQYF. CDR3 DNA sequence: TGTGCCAGCAGCTTAGCGGGAGTCGAACTGGAACCCTACGAGCAGTACTTC.

V gene TRBV6-1 combines with J gene TRBJ1-5; D possibly corresponds to TRBD1 (5 bases). Germline-derived CDR1 and CDR2 are MNHNS and SASEGT. There are 15 residues in the CDR3. V was trimmed by 3 bases and J by 1 base, leaving 10 bases between them. This chain's CDR3 is CASSDQGGSNQPQHF. The CDR3 DNA follows: TGTGCCAGCAGTGATCAGGGTGGGAGCAATCAGCCCCAGCATTTT.

The gene calls are TRBV13 and TRBJ2-2; TRBD1 agrees at 8 bases. CDR1 is PRHDT, CDR2 FYEKMQ, per germline (reference sequence). The junction had 8 bases not matched to a gene; V was cut back by 5 bases and J by 6 bases. The CDR3 runs 15 residues. The CDR3 DNA sequence: TGTGCCAGCAGCGTGGGACAGGTGGCCGCCGGGGAGCTGTTTTTT. Translating it yields CASSVGQVAAGELFF.

The CDR3 spells CASSLAGATNEKLFF. CDR3 coding DNA: TGTGCCAGCAGCCTTGCGGGTGCAACTAATGAAAAACTGTTTTTT. This rearrangement joins TRBV7-9 to TRBJ1-4, with D unclear. Per the germline V gene, CDR1 is SEHNR and CDR2 is FQNEAQ (reference sequence). V lost 5 bases and J lost 0, with 10 bases in between. This CDR3 region has 15 residues.

V usage is TRBV19 and J usage is TRBJ2-7; 7 bases map to TRBD1. The germline V gene encodes CDR1 LNHDA and CDR2 SQIVND (reference sequence). The ends lost 5 bases at V and 2 bases at J; junction bases unmatched: 9. The CDR3 covers 15 residues. Here the CDR3 DNA reads TGTGCCAGTAGTCGAGCAACACAGGGGACCTACGAGCAGTACTTC. The encoded protein is CASSRATQGTYEQYF.

This clone was seen only a few times. This sample also contains other DNA sequences that code for the same CDR3. The chain is built from TRBV5-1 and TRBJ2-5; TRBD1 agrees at 7 bases. J gave up 4 bases and V 0 bases, and 3 bases lay outside the gene matches. The CDR3 extends over 14 amino acids. The germline gives CDR1 SGHRS, CDR2 YFSETQ. The CDR3 bases are TGCGCCAGCAGCTTGGGACAGGGTGGAGAGACCCAGTACTTC. Amino acid sequence: CASSLGQGGETQYF.

The chain links TRBV25-1 to TRBJ2-1, with a weak D call TRBD2 (5 bases). Trimming left V 2 bases short and J 12 bases short, with 14 bases between. Per germline, CDR1 MGHDK and CDR2 SYGVNS. The CDR3 is made up of 13 amino acids. The CDR3 DNA reads TGTGCCAGCAGTGAAGCCCTCGGGATAGGGCAGTTCTTC. It translates to CASSEALGIGQFF.

This clone was counted between two and nine times. The J gene is TRBJ2-7, the V gene TRBV6-5; D possibly corresponds to TRBD2 (6 bases). The CDR3 loop spans 14 amino acids. Germline CDR1 reads MNHEY; CDR2 reads SVGAGI. Between the trimmed V and J ends, which lost 3 bases and 3 bases, there was a span of 12 bases. The CDR3 coding sequence is TGTGCCAGCAGTTATGCCGCGGGACTCTACGAGCAGTACTTC. Protein sequence: CASSYAAGLYEQYF.

CDR3 protein: CASSRQGWETQYF. In DNA, the CDR3 is TGTGCCAGCAGCCGGCAGGGGTGGGAGACCCAGTACTTC. The chain couples TRBV14 to TRBJ2-5, with D possibly being TRBD1 (6 bases). The CDR3 is made up of 13 amino acids. Germline loops: CDR1 SGHDN, CDR2 FVKESK. Trimming cost V 4 bases and J 5 bases, with 11 bases left between them.

The chain combines TRBV7-2 with TRBJ2-1; a possible D gene is TRBD2 (6 bases). The CDR3 covers 14 residues. Trimming stripped 3 bases from V and 3 bases from J, with 9 bases between. Germline lookup yields CDR1 SGHTA and CDR2 FQGNSA. The CDR3 protein is CASSFRDFYNEQFF. The CDR3 DNA reads TGTGCCAGCAGCTTTCGGGACTTCTACAATGAGCAGTTCTTC.

The chain links TRBV6-5 to TRBJ1-6; 7 nucleotides agree with TRBD1. The CDR3 length is 15 residues. Germline V gene data show CDR1 as MNHEY and CDR2 as SVGAGI. Losses at the gene ends were 4 bases for V and 4 bases for J; bases not matched to a gene: 4. The CDR3 nucleotides read TGTGCCAGCAGTTTGACGACAGGGTATAATTCACCCCTCCACTTT. Translating gives CASSLTTGYNSPLHF.

V gene TRBV6-4 combines with J gene TRBJ2-3, with a possible D match to TRBD2 (6 bases). The germline CDR1 and CDR2 sequences are MRHNA and SNTAGT. The CDR3 extends over 17 amino acids. V gave up 5 bases and J gave up 2 bases, with 20 bases separating them. The CDR3 region has the DNA TGTGCCAGCAGTCCCCGGGACTTTAGAGGGGACACAGATACGCAGTATTTT. Encoded protein: CASSPRDFRGDTDTQYF.

The V and J genes are TRBV11-2 and TRBJ1-2; D is perhaps TRBD1 (5 bases). Germline loops: CDR1 SGHAT, CDR2 FQNNGV. This CDR3 region has 15 residues. Trimming removed 5 bases at V and 0 bases at J, with 13 bases between. The CDR3 loop reads CASSPRQLPNYGYTF. In nucleotides, the CDR3 is TGTGCCAGCAGCCCACGACAGCTTCCTAACTATGGCTACACCTTC. Looking up the rest from reference TRBV11-2 and TRBJ1-2 gives the full variable domain: EAGVAQSPRYKIIEKRQSVAFWCNPISGHATLYWYQQILGQGPKLLIQFQNNGVVDDSQLPKDRFSAERLKGVDSTLKIQPAKLEDSAVYLCASSPRQLPNYGYTFGSGTRLTVV.

The CDR3 is CASSKGSGGQPQHF. As DNA, the CDR3 is TGTGCCAGCAGCAAGGGTTCAGGGGGTCAGCCCCAGCATTTT. The chain links TRBV25-1 to TRBJ1-5; 7 bases match TRBD1. V lost 6 bases to trimming and J lost 6 bases; unmatched junction nucleotides: 8. Germline CDR1 and CDR2: MGHDK and SYGVNS. This CDR3 contains 14 residues.

The chain couples TRBV5-4 to TRBJ1-6, with 7 bases aligning to TRBD1. The CDR3 extends over 15 amino acids. V trimming: 0 bases; J trimming: 3 bases; junction bases outside the gene matches: 0. Per germline, CDR1 SGHNT and CDR2 YYREEE (reference sequence). This chain's CDR3 is CASSLGDSYNSPLHF. In DNA form, the CDR3 reads TGTGCCAGCAGCTTGGGGGACAGCTATAATTCACCCCTCCACTTT.

The V and J genes are TRBV5-4 and TRBJ1-1; TRBD1 agrees at 7 bases. CDR1 SGHNT and CDR2 YYREEE come from the germline V gene (reference sequence). J lost 11 bases, V lost 4 bases, and 14 bases had no gene match. The CDR3 runs to 14 residues. The CDR3 region has the DNA TGTGCCAGCAGCCTCCCGGGGACAGATTATCGGGCTTTCTTT. Protein sequence: CASSLPGTDYRAFF.

This sequence joins TRBV11-2 and TRBJ2-7, with D possibly TRBD1 on 6 matching bases. Germline CDR1 SGHAT, CDR2 FQNNGV. Trimming removed 5 bases at V and 2 bases at J, with 22 bases between. CDR3 length: 17 amino acids. In nucleotides, the CDR3 is TGTGCCAGCAGCCTACTCTGGGGCAGGGGACCCCCCTACGAGCAGTACTTC. The encoded protein is CASSLLWGRGPPYEQYF.

The V gene is TRBV24-1, the J gene TRBJ2-1, with 13 bases that match TRBD2. CDR1 KGHDR and CDR2 SFDVKD come from the germline V gene. The junction had 2 bases not matched to a gene; V was cut back by 6 bases and J by 7 bases. The CDR3 is 14 residues long. CDR3 sequence (DNA): TGTGCCACCAGTCGGACTAGCGGGAGTAATGAGCAGTTCTTC. Protein: CATSRTSGSNEQFF.

The chain uses TRBV5-1 and TRBJ2-1, with a possible D match to TRBD1 (6 bases). V was clipped by 2 bases and J by 6 bases, with 15 bases between them. CDR3 length: 15 amino acids. Germline V gives CDR1 SGHRS, CDR2 YFSETQ. CDR3 loop: CASSLQGGVGNEQFF. DNA for the CDR3: TGCGCCAGCAGCTTACAGGGCGGAGTCGGCAATGAGCAGTTCTTC. The complete variable domain, with remaining parts taken from reference TRBV5-1 and TRBJ2-1, reads KAGVTQTPRYLIKTRGQQVTLSCSPISGHRSVSWYQQTPGQGLQFLFEYFSETQRNKGNFPGRFSGRQFSNSRSEMNVSTLELGDSALYLCASSLQGGVGNEQFFGPGTRLTVL.